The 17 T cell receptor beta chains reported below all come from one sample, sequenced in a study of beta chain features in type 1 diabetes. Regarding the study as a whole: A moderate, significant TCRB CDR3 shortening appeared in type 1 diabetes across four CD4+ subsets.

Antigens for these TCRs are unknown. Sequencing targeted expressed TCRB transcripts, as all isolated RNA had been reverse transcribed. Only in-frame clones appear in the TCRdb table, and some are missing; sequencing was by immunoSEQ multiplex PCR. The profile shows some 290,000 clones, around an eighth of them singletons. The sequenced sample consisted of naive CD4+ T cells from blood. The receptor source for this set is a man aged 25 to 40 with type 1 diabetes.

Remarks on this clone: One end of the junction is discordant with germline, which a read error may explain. DNA for the CDR3: TGCGCCCTCCGCGCCCAGGGAGGATGGGGTGATGGCTACACCTTC. It yields the protein CALRAQGGWGDGYTF. This rearrangement joins TRBV28 to TRBJ1-2; a weak D match, TRBD1 (5 bases). Germline assignment: CDR1 MDHEN and CDR2 SYDVKM. This CDR3 has 15 amino acids.

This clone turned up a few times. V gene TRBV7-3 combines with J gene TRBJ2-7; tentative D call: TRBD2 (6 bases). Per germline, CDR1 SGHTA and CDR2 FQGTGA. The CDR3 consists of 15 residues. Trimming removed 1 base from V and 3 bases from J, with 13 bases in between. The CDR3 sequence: CASSLMAGRVYEQYF. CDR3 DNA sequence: TGTGCCAGCAGCTTAATGGCGGGACGGGTCTACGAGCAGTACTTC.

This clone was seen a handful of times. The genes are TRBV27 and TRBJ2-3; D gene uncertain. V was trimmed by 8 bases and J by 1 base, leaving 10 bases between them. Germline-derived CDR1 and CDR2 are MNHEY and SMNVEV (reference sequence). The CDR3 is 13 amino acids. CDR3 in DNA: TGTGCCAGCTCAGGATCGGGCACAGATACGCAGTATTTT. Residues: CASSGSGTDTQYF.

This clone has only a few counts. The DNA of the CDR3 is TGTGCCAGCAGCGAGCGGGCATTCTACAATGAGCAGTTCTTC. It codes for CASSERAFYNEQFF. The chain employs TRBV2 and TRBJ2-1, with a weak D call TRBD2 (6 bases). CDR1 is SNHLY and CDR2 is FYNNEI in the germline V gene. Trimming left V 6 bases short and J 3 bases short, with 12 bases between. This CDR3 has 14 residues.

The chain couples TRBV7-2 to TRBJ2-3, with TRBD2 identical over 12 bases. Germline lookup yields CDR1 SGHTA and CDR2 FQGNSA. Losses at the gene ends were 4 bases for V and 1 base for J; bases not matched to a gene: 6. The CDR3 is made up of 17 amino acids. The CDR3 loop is CASSSGLAGYGTDTQYF. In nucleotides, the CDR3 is TGTGCCAGCAGCTCAGGACTAGCGGGATACGGCACAGATACGCAGTATTTT. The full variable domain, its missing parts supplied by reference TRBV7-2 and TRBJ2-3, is GAGVSQSPSNKVTEKGKDVELRCDPISGHTALYWYRQSLGQGLEFLIYFQGNSAPDKSGLPSDRFSAERTGGSVSTLTIQRTQQEDSAVYLCASSSGLAGYGTDTQYFGPGTRLTVL.

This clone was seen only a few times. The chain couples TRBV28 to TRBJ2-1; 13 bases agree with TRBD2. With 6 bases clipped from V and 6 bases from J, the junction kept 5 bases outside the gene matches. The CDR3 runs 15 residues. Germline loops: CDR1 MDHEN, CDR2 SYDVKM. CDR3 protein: CASSPGTSGTNEQFF. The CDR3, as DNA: TGTGCCAGCAGCCCCGGGACTAGCGGGACCAATGAGCAGTTCTTC.

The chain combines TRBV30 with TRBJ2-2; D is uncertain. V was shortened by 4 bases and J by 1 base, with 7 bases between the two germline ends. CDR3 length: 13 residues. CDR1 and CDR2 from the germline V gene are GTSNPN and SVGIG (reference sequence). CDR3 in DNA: TGTGCCTGGATACGGAGGAACACCGGGGAGCTGTTTTTT. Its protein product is CAWIRRNTGELFF.

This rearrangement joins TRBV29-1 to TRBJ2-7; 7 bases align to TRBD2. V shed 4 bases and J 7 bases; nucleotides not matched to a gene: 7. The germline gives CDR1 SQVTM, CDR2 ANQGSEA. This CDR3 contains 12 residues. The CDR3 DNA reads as TGCAGCGTTGCTAGCGGCCTTAGGGAGCAGTACTTC. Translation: CSVASGLREQYF.

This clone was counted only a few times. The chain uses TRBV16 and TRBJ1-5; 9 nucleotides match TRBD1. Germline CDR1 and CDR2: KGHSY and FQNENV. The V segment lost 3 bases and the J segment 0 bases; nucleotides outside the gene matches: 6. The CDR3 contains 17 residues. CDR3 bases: TGTGCCAGCAGCCAGTCCGGGACAGGGAATAGCAATCAGCCCCAGCATTTT. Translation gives CASSQSGTGNSNQPQHF.

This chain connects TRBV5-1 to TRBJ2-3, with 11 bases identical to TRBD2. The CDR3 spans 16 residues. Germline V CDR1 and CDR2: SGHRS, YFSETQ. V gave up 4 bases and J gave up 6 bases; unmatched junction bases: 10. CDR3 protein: CASSLFSGRAGDTQYF. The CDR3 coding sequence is TGCGCCAGCAGCCTTTTTAGCGGGAGGGCAGGCGATACGCAGTATTTT.

CDR3 loop: CASSPLAGGSHEQFF. CDR3 in DNA: TGTGCCAGCAGCCCCCTAGCGGGAGGCTCGCATGAGCAGTTCTTC. The V call is TRBV13, the J call TRBJ2-1; 11 bases line up with TRBD2. Germline V lookup: CDR1 PRHDT, CDR2 FYEKMQ (reference sequence). The CDR3 has 15 amino acids. With V trimmed by 5 bases and J by 8 bases, 8 bases remained unmatched.

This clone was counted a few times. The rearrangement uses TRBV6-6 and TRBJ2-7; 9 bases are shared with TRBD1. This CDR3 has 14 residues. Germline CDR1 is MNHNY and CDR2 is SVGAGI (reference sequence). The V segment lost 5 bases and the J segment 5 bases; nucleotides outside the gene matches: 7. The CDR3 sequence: CASSQQGAGNEQYF. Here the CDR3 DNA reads TGTGCCAGCAGTCAACAGGGGGCTGGGAACGAGCAGTACTTC.

The CDR3 nucleotides read TGTGCCAGCAGTGATTTGGTCGGGGGAGAATACTATGGCTACACCTTC. Its protein product is CASSDLVGGEYYGYTF. The chain combines TRBV2 with TRBJ1-2; possible D gene TRBD1, 5 bases. The V gene's germline CDR1 is SNHLY and CDR2 FYNNEI. The CDR3 covers 16 residues. Deletions cut 3 bases from V and 3 bases from J, with 17 bases between.

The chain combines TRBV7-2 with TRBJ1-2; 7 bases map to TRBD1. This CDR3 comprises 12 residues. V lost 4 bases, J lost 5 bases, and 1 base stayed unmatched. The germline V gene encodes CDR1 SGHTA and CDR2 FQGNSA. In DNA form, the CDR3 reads TGTGCCAGCAGCTCGACAGGGTATGGCTACACCTTC. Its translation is CASSSTGYGYTF.

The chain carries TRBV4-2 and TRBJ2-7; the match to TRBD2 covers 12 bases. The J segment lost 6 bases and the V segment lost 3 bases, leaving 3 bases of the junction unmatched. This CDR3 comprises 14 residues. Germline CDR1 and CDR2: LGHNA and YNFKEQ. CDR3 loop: CASSQLAGGFEQYF. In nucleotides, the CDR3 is TGTGCCAGCAGCCAGCTAGCGGGAGGGTTCGAGCAGTACTTC.

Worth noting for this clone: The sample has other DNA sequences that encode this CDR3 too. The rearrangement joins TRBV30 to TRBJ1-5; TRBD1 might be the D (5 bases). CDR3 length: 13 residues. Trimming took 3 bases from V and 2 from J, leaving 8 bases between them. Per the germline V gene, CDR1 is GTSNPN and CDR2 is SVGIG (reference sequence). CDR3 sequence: CAWSGGGNQPQHF. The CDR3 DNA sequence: TGTGCCTGGAGCGGGGGGGGCAATCAGCCCCAGCATTTT.

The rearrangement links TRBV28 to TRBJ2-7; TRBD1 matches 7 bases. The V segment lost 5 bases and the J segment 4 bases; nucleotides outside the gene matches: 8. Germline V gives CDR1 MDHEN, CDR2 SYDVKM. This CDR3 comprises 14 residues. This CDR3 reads CASSHTGVGYEQYF. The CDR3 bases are TGTGCCAGCAGTCACACAGGGGTTGGTTACGAGCAGTACTTC.